A selection of T cell receptor beta chains follows, all from one sample in a study of blood T cell repertoires in COVID-19. Clones were read by immunoSEQ multiplex PCR, and TCRdb kept only the in-frame ones, dropping some. The profile shows roughly 400,000 clones, roughly 90% of them singletons. The sequencing sample was made of PBMCs or T cells enriched from blood (not recorded which). These receptor sequences come from a woman in her 40s with acute COVID-19. CDR3s leave out the opening cysteine and the closing phenylalanine or tryptophan. D genes are given only for firm matches.

>.|TRBV20-1
SAYNEQY
>.|TRBV15
ATSRELQGSNQPQH
>TRBD1|TRBV2
ASRADRGYSPLH
>TRBD1|TRBV12-3/TRBV12-4
ASSFNRGYGYT
>TRBD1|TRBV6-5
ASSYSTGGAGGYT
>.|TRBV7-6
ASSLGRATSGNTIY
>.|TRBV9
ASSVDRQPGETQY
>.|TRBV9
ASSPQSGLAGANVLT
>.|TRBV7-9
ASSLRRDQETQY
>.|TRBV4-1
ASSHQSFVGYT
>TRBD2|TRBV18
ASSPLGPGGVEQY
>.|TRBV3-1/TRBV3-2
ASSQAGLPGNTIY
>.|TRBV10-3
AISGSRLGASSYNEQF
>.|TRBV2
ASRGRVGASGYT
>TRBD1|TRBV27
ATQGARTEAF
>.|TRBV7-9
ASRLDRQNTEAF
>.|TRBV19
ASTDDRNNYGYT
>.|TRBV7-8
ASSSPGAGANVLT
>.|TRBV24-1
ATSDPGEGTGNEQF
>.|TRBV6-5
AIPGSWPREQF
>TRBD1|TRBV18
ASSPAGGQIGELF
>.|TRBV13
ASSPRGGVYGYT
>.|TRBV27
ASSFSTPGVDEQY
>.|TRBV30
AWSSGILDSPSGNTIY